One and the same sample provided the 23 T cell receptor beta chains below, sequenced in a study of T cells in Graves' hyperthyroidism and ophthalmopathy. RNA transcripts provided the source from which TCR beta CDR3 regions were amplified. A set of HTBI primers served as the primers for a first-round RT-PCR of the TCR CDR3. TCRdb recomputed calls from the multiplex PCR reads with MiXCR, one row per CDR3 protein. The sample holds a few hundred thousand distinct CDR3 sequences, about 16% seen once. Material: blood. These receptors all stem from a woman in her 30s with Graves' hyperthyroidism.

The chain is built from TRBV5-1 and TRBJ2-2, with 7 bases identical to TRBD1. V lost 7 bases to trimming and J lost 2 bases; unmatched junction nucleotides: 5. Germline values: CDR1 SGHRS, CDR2 YFSETQ. The CDR3 has 14 amino acids. The CDR3 nucleotides are TGCGCCAGCCGGGACAGTTTTAACACCGGGGAGCTGTTTTTT. Translating it yields CASRDSFNTGELFF.

The rearrangement joins TRBV7-2 to TRBJ2-5; 14 bases line up with TRBD2. CDR3 size: 17 residues. V lost 5 bases, J lost 4 bases, and 9 bases stayed unmatched. CDR1 SGHTA and CDR2 FQGNSA come from the germline V gene. The CDR3 DNA follows: TGTGCCAGCAGCCCTTTCGGACTAGCGGGAGGAGGAGAGACCCAGTACTTC. It specifies CASSPFGLAGGGETQYF.

The sample holds a few counts of this clonotype. The V gene is TRBV4-1, the J gene TRBJ2-7, with TRBD1 identical over 9 bases. Losses at the gene ends were 0 bases for V and 4 bases for J; bases not matched to a gene: 7. CDR3 size: 16 residues. The germline CDR1 and CDR2 sequences are MGHRA and YSYEKL. The CDR3 DNA reads TGCGCCAGCAGCCAAGACATAGAGACAGGGGGATACGAGCAGTACTTC. It is translated as CASSQDIETGGYEQYF.

This clonotype was observed a few times. This sequence joins TRBV7-2 and TRBJ2-1; D could derive from TRBD1 or TRBD2 (5 bases each). This CDR3 contains 18 residues. CDR1 is SGHTA and CDR2 is FQGNSA in the germline V gene. Trimming took 0 bases from V and 0 from J, leaving 15 bases between them. CDR3 nucleotides: TGTGCCAGCAGCTTAGCCTCGGGGCTAGCCTCCTCCTACAATGAGCAGTTCTTC. The encoded protein is CASSLASGLASSYNEQFF.

This clonotype was counted many times. V usage is TRBV6-1 and J usage is TRBJ2-3, with D perhaps TRBD2 (5 bases). CDR1 is MNHNS and CDR2 is SASEGT in the germline V gene. The CDR3 loop spans 15 amino acids. The germline V and J ends were trimmed by 7 bases and 4 bases, with 18 bases remaining between them. In DNA form, the CDR3 reads TGTGCCAGCAATATTGGACGGACTCCACCAGATACGCAGTATTTT. Its protein product is CASNIGRTPPDTQYF.

The chain recombines TRBV6-2 or TRBV6-3 with TRBJ2-7; D possibly corresponds to TRBD2 (6 bases). Germline loops: CDR1 MNHEY, CDR2 SVGEGT. The ends were cut back, 6 bases at V and 2 bases at J, with 14 bases in the middle. This CDR3 spans 14 amino acids. In nucleotides, the CDR3 is TGTGCCAGCAGATCTCCGGGGGTCACCTACGAGCAGTACTTC. Amino acids: CASRSPGVTYEQYF.

This clonotype was seen a handful of times. The V and J genes are TRBV9 and TRBJ1-4, with 7 bases identical to TRBD1. Germline V gene data show CDR1 as SGDLS and CDR2 as YYNGEE. This CDR3 comprises 14 residues. V dropped 4 bases and J dropped 6; count of bases not matched to a gene: 6. The CDR3 loop is CASSQRDRDEKLFF. CDR3 DNA: TGTGCCAGCAGCCAGCGGGACAGAGATGAAAAACTGTTTTTT.

The table lists this clonotype with a few counts. The chain links TRBV20-1 to TRBJ2-2; 8 positions agree with TRBD2. Per the germline V gene, CDR1 is DFQATT and CDR2 is SNEGSKA (reference sequence). The CDR3 is 16 amino acids. V shed 6 bases, J shed 5 bases, and the junction held 14 bases outside the gene matches. The CDR3 here is CSARYSGAGRTGELFF. CDR3 in DNA: TGCAGTGCACGATATAGCGGGGCCGGGAGGACCGGGGAGCTGTTTTTT.

This clonotype has at least ten counts. The chain is built from TRBV5-1 and TRBJ2-1, with D tentatively TRBD1 or TRBD2 (5 bases each). CDR1 and CDR2 (germline): SGHRS, YFSETQ. Trimming took off 3 bases at V and 5 bases at J, with 15 bases between the two ends. The CDR3 is 15 residues long. CDR3 sequence reads: CASSWDPKANNEQFF. The CDR3 DNA is TGCGCCAGCAGCTGGGACCCAAAGGCCAACAATGAGCAGTTCTTC.

Ten or more counts support this clonotype. The rearrangement links TRBV5-4 to TRBJ2-4; 16 bases are a match to TRBD2. Germline V gene lookup returns CDR1 SGHNT and CDR2 YYREEE (reference sequence). The CDR3 has 21 amino acids. V was clipped by 3 bases and J by 3 bases; unmatched bases: 15. The CDR3 sequence is CASSYGTSGRATEDGKNIQYF. The CDR3 DNA follows: TGTGCCAGCAGCTATGGGACTAGCGGGAGGGCCACGGAGGACGGCAAAAACATTCAGTACTTC. The full variable domain, completed using reference TRBV5-4 and TRBJ2-4, is ETGVTQSPTHLIKTRGQQVTLRCSSQSGHNTVSWYQQALGQGPQFIFQYYREEENGRGNFPPRFSGLQFPNYSSELNVNALELDDSALYLCASSYGTSGRATEDGKNIQYFGAGTRLSVL.

This clonotype came up many times. The gene calls are TRBV27 and TRBJ2-2, with TRBD1 matching 7 bases. Trimming took 5 bases from V and 5 from J; bases not matched to a gene: 8. This CDR3 has 15 residues. Germline V gene sequence: CDR1 MNHEY, CDR2 SMNVEV (reference sequence). The CDR3 reads CASSLSLQGTGELFF. The CDR3 DNA is TGTGCCAGCAGTCTGAGCCTACAGGGGACCGGGGAGCTGTTTTTT.

A few counts support this clonotype. This rearrangement joins TRBV7-3 to TRBJ2-5; D ambiguous. The ends were cut back, 5 bases at V and 2 bases at J, with 12 bases in the middle. Germline CDR1 SGHTA, CDR2 FQGTGA. This CDR3 is built from 14 residues. The DNA for the CDR3 is TGTGCCAGCAGCCGTCCCCAGGAACAAGAGACCCAGTACTTC. Translating it yields CASSRPQEQETQYF.

In this sample, this clonotype turned up a few times. This chain joins TRBV24-1 and TRBJ2-2; TRBD1 matches at 10 bases. The length of the CDR3 is 16 residues. CDR1 and CDR2 from the germline V gene are KGHDR and SFDVKD. V was clipped by 3 bases and J by 3 bases; unmatched bases: 3. The CDR3 coding sequence is TGTGCCACCAGTGATCCCGGGACAGGGGACACCGGGGAGCTGTTTTTT. This encodes CATSDPGTGDTGELFF.

This clonotype has only a few counts. The V and J genes are TRBV5-1 and TRBJ2-2; the match to TRBD1 covers 7 bases. J lost 2 bases, V lost 4 bases, and 5 bases had no gene match. Germline V gene sequence: CDR1 SGHRS, CDR2 YFSETQ. This CDR3 region has 15 residues. CDR3 DNA: TGCGCCAGCAGCCAGGACAGGCCTAACACCGGGGAGCTGTTTTTT. As protein: CASSQDRPNTGELFF.

In this sample, this clonotype turned up many times. This chain uses TRBV6-1 with TRBJ1-2; unclear D gene. The germline V gene encodes CDR1 MNHNS and CDR2 SASEGT. The ends were cut back, 1 base at V and 1 base at J, with 4 bases in the middle. CDR3 size: 13 residues. The CDR3 sequence is CASSEVNNYGYTF. The CDR3 DNA reads TGTGCCAGCAGTGAAGTAAATAACTATGGCTACACCTTC.

This clonotype was detected a few times. V is TRBV5-1 and J is TRBJ2-3; TRBD1 or TRBD2 may be the D gene (5 bases each). CDR3 length equals 13 residues. Germline CDR1 SGHRS, CDR2 YFSETQ. V lost 5 bases and J lost 4, with 11 bases in between. The CDR3 coding sequence is TGCGCCAGCAGGCCCAGGGACCCAGATACGCAGTATTTT. As protein: CASRPRDPDTQYF.

In this sample, this clonotype turned up many times. CDR3 region: CASSPLGQGTDTQYF. DNA of the CDR3: TGTGCCAGCAGCCCACTTGGGCAGGGCACAGATACGCAGTATTTT. The chain uses TRBV7-3 and TRBJ2-3; D gene ambiguous. The germline V gene encodes CDR1 SGHTA and CDR2 FQGTGA. V was clipped by 5 bases and J by 1 base, with 13 bases between them. The CDR3 has 15 amino acids.

In this sample, this clonotype turned up a few times. This chain uses TRBV4-1 with TRBJ2-2, with D possibly TRBD1 on 5 matching bases. Germline CDR1 is MGHRA and CDR2 is YSYEKL. Trimming took 0 bases from V and 3 from J, leaving 8 bases between them. The length of the CDR3 is 15 residues. Written as DNA, the CDR3 is TGCGCCAGCAGCCAAGATTCCAGGGACACCGGGGAGCTGTTTTTT. This codes for CASSQDSRDTGELFF.

This clonotype has just a few counts. The chain recombines TRBV3-1 with TRBJ2-7; TRBD1 is a possible D gene (6 bases). This CDR3 region has 14 residues. Trimming cost V 4 bases and J 4 bases, with 14 bases left between them. Germline V gives CDR1 LGHDT, CDR2 YNNKEL (reference sequence). The CDR3 DNA reads TGTGCCAGCAGCCCCCGGGACACCCAATACGAGCAGTACTTC. It encodes CASSPRDTQYEQYF.

This clonotype has a count of ten or more. V is TRBV12-3 or TRBV12-4 and J is TRBJ2-5; no clear D. The CDR3 sequence is 14 residues long. V lost 2 bases and J lost 1, with 8 bases in between. CDR3 loop: CASSLRRAQETQYF. Written as DNA, the CDR3 is TGTGCCAGCAGTTTACGACGGGCCCAAGAGACCCAGTACTTC.

The chain carries TRBV6-1 and TRBJ2-3; 9 bases align to TRBD2. Germline-derived CDR1 and CDR2 are MNHNS and SASEGT. This CDR3 comprises 13 residues. Germline trimming cut 10 bases from V and 4 bases from J; bases unmatched to any gene: 6. In nucleotides, the CDR3 is TGTGCCATCCGAGCGGGAGGAGCAGATACGCAGTATTTT. It translates to CAIRAGGADTQYF.

This clonotype occurred many times. This chain links TRBV30 with TRBJ2-7; D tentatively fits TRBD1 or TRBD2 (5 bases each). The CDR3 has 14 amino acids. V was clipped by 3 bases and J by 3 bases, with 15 bases between them. Germline V gene data show CDR1 as GTSNPN and CDR2 as SVGIG (reference sequence). The CDR3 DNA reads as TGTGCCTGGAGCGAACTGGGGGTGGGCTACGAGCAGTACTTC. It encodes CAWSELGVGYEQYF.

The chain uses TRBV19 and TRBJ2-7; 9 bases map to TRBD2. V gave up 10 bases and J gave up 3 bases; unmatched junction bases: 16. Germline CDR1 reads LNHDA; CDR2 reads SQIVND (reference sequence). The CDR3 spans 16 residues. This chain's CDR3 is CATKIPGLAGNYEQYF. The DNA for the CDR3 is TGTGCCACCAAGATCCCCGGGCTAGCGGGGAACTACGAGCAGTACTTC. Full variable domain (rest looked up from reference TRBV19 and TRBJ2-7): DGGITQSPKYLFRKEGQNVTLSCEQNLNHDAMYWYRQDPGQGLRLIYYSQIVNDFQKGDIAEGYSVSREKKESFPLTVTSAQKNPTAFYLCATKIPGLAGNYEQYFGPGTRLTVT.